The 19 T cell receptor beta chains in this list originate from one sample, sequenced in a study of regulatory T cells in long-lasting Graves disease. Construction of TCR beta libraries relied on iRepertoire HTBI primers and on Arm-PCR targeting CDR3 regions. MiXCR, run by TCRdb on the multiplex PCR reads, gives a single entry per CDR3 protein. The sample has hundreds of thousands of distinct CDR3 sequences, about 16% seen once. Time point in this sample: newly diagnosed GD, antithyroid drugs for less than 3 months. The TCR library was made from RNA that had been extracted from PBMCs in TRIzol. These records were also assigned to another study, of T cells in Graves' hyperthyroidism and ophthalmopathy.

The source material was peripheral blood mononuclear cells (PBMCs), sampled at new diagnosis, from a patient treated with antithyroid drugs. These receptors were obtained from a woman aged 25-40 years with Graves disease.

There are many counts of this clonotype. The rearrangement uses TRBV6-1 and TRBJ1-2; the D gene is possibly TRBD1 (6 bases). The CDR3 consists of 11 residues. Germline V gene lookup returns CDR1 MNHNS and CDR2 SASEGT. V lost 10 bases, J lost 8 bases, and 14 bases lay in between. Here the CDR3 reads CATWTVSGYTF. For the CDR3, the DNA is TGTGCCACTTGGACAGTCTCCGGCTACACCTTC.

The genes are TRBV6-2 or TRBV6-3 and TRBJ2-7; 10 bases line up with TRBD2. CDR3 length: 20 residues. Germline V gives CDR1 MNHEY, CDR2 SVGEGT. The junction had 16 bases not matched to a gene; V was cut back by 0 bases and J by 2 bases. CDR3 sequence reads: CASSYSILITSGDTTYEQYF. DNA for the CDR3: TGTGCCAGCAGTTACTCGATATTGATTACTAGCGGGGATACCACCTACGAGCAGTACTTC.

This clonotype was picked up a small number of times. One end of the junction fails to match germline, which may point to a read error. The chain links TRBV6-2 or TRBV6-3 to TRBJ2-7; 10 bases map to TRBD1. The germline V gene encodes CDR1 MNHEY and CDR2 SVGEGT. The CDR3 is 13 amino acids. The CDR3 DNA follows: TGTGCCAGCAGTGCGACCCTAACCGGGACAGGGGACTTC. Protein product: CASSATLTGTGDF.

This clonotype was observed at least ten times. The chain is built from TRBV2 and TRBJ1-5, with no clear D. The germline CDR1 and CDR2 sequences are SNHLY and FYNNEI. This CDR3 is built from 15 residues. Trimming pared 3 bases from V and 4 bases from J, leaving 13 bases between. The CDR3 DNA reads TGTGCCAGCAGTGAGGGTGGAGCACAAAATCAGCCCCAGCATTTT. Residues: CASSEGGAQNQPQHF.

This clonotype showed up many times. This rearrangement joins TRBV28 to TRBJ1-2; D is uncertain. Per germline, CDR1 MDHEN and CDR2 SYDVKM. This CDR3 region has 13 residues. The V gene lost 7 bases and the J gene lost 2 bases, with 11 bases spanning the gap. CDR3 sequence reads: CASNLGFNYGYTF. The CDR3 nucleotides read TGTGCCAGCAATTTGGGCTTCAACTATGGCTACACCTTC.

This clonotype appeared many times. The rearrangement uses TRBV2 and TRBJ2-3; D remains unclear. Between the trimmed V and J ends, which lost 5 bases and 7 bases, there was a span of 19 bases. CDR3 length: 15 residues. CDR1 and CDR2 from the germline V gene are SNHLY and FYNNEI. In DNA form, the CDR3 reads TGTGCCAGCAGTCCCTCCGACCCCAGCCGATATACGCAGTATTTT. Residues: CASSPSDPSRYTQYF.

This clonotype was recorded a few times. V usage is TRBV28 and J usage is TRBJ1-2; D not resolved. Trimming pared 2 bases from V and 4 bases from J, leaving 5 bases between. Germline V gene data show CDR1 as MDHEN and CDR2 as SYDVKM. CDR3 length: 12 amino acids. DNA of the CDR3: TGTGCCAGCAGTTTAGTGCCCTATGGCTACACCTTC. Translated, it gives CASSLVPYGYTF.

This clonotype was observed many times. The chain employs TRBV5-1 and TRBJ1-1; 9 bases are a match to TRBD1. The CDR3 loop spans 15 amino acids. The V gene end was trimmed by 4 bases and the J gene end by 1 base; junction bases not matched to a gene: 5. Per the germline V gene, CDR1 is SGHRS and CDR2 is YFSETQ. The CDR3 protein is CASSTRQGGNTEAFF. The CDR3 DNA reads TGCGCCAGCAGCACCAGACAGGGGGGGAACACTGAAGCTTTCTTT.

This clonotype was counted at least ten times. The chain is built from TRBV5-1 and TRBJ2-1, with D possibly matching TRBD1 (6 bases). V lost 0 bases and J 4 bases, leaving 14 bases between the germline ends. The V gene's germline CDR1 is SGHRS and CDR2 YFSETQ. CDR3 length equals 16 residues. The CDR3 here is CASSLGMGAIYNEQFF. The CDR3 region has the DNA TGCGCCAGCAGCTTGGGAATGGGGGCTATATACAATGAGCAGTTCTTC.

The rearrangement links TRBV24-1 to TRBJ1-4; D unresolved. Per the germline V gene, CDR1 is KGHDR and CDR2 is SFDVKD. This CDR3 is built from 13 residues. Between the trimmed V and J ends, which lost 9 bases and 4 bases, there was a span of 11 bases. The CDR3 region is CATASRDNEKLFF. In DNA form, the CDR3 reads TGTGCCACCGCCAGCCGCGATAATGAAAAACTGTTTTTT.

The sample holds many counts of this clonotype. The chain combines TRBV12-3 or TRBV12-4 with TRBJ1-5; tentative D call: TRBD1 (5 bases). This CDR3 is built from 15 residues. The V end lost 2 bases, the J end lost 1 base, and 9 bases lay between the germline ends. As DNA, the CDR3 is TGTGCCAGCAGTTTACAGGGTACAAGCAATCAGCCCCAGCATTTT. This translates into CASSLQGTSNQPQHF.

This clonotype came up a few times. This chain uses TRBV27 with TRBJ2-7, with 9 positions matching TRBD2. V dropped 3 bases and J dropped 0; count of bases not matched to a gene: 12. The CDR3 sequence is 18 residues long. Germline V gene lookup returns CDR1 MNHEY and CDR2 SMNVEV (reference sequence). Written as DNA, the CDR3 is TGTGCCAGCAGTTTTCGAGCGGGAGGCCGGGGACCCTCCTACGAGCAGTACTTC. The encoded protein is CASSFRAGGRGPSYEQYF.

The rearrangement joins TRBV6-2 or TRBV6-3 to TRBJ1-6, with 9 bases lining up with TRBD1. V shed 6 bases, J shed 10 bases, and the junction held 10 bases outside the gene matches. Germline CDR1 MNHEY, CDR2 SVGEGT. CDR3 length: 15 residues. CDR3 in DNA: TGTGCCAGCAGGGAGGGACAGGGCCTGGACTCACCCCTCCACTTT. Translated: CASREGQGLDSPLHF.

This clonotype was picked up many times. The CDR3 nucleotides are TGTGCCAGCAGCCTTGGACAGGGGAATGGCTACACCTTC. Protein sequence: CASSLGQGNGYTF. This chain connects TRBV7-2 to TRBJ1-2; the match to TRBD1 covers 9 bases. The V gene's germline CDR1 is SGHTA and CDR2 FQGNSA. CDR3 length equals 13 residues. V dropped 5 bases and J dropped 6; count of bases not matched to a gene: 4.

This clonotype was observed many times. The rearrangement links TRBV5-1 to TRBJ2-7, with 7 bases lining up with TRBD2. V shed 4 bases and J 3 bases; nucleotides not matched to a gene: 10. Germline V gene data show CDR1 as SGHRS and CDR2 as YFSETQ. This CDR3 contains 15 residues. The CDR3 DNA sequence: TGCGCCAGCAGCCTCACTGGGGAGGGTCGCTACGAGCAGTACTTC. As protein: CASSLTGEGRYEQYF.

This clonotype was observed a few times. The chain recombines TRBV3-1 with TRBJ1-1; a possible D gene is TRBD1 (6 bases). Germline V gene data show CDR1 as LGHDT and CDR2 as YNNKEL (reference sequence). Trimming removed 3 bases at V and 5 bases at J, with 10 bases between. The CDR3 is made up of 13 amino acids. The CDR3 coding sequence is TGTGCCAGCAGCCACCCTCAGGGGACTGAAGCTTTCTTT. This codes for CASSHPQGTEAFF.

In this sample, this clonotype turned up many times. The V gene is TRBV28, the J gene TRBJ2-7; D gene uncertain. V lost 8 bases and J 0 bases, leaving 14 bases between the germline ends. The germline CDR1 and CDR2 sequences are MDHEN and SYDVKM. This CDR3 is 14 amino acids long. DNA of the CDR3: TGTGCCAGCTCGCCTCTGGCCAGCTCCTACGAGCAGTACTTC. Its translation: CASSPLASSYEQYF.

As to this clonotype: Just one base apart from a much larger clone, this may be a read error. CDR3: CASSFRGPTEAFF. The DNA for the CDR3 is TGTGCCAGCAGTTTTAGGGGGCCCACTGAAGCTTTCTTT. The chain uses TRBV2 and TRBJ1-1; 7 bases are shared with TRBD1. J gave up 4 bases and V 5 bases, and 4 bases lay outside the gene matches. CDR1 is SNHLY and CDR2 is FYNNEI in the germline V gene. This CDR3 is built from 13 residues.

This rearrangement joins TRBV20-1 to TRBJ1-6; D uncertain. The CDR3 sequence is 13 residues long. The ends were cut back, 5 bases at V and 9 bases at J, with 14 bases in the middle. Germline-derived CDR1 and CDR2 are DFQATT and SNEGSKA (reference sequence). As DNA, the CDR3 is TGCAGTGCTCTCGGTGCATTAGGTTCACCCCTCCACTTT. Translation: CSALGALGSPLHF.